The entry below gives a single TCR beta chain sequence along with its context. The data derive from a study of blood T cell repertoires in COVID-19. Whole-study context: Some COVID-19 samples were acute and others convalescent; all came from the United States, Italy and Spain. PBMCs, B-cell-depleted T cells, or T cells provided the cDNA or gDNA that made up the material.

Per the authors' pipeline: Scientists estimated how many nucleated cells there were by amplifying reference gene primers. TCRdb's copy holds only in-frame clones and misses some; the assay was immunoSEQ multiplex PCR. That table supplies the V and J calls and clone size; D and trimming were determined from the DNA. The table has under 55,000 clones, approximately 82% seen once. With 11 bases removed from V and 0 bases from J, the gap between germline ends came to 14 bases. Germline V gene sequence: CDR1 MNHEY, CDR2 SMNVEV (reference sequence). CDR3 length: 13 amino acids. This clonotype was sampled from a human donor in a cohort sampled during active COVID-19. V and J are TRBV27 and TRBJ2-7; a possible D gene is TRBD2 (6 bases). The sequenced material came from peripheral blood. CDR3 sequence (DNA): TGTGCCGCAGGAGCGGGTCACTCCTACGAGCAGTACTTC. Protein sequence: CAAGAGHSYEQYF.